The 20 T cell receptor beta chains presented below share a single source sample, sequenced in a study of OX40 agonist ivuxolimab in advanced cancers. TCRdb's copy holds only in-frame clones and misses some; the assay was immunoSEQ multiplex PCR. Of around 140,000 clones in the sample, roughly 91% were seen once. This specimen was CD4+ or CD8+ T cells sorted from blood, taken in a trial of the OX40 agonist ivuxolimab. All receptors come from an adult with an advanced solid tumor such as melanoma, head and neck, liver or kidney cancer.

This clone was observed a single time. The CDR3 sequence: CASSLPGQNTGELFF. The CDR3 bases are TGTGCCAGCAGTTTACCCGGACAGAACACCGGGGAGCTGTTTTTT. The chain combines TRBV28 with TRBJ2-2; a weak D match, TRBD1 (5 bases). The length of the CDR3 is 15 residues. CDR1 is MDHEN and CDR2 is SYDVKM in the germline V gene. Trimming shortened V by 2 bases and J by 1 base, and 8 bases separated the two germline ends. The full variable domain, its missing parts supplied by reference TRBV28 and TRBJ2-2, is DVKVTQSSRYLVKRTGEKVFLECVQDMDHENMFWYRQDPGLGLRLIYFSYDVKMKEKGDIPEGYSVSREKKERFSLILESASTNQTSMYLCASSLPGQNTGELFFGEGSRLTVL.

The chain is built from TRBV7-9 and TRBJ2-7; TRBD1 matches 8 bases. The CDR3 is 15 residues long. V was clipped by 4 bases and J by 3 bases; unmatched bases: 8. Per the germline V gene, CDR1 is SEHNR and CDR2 is FQNEAQ (reference sequence). CDR3 amino acids: CASSSRTGNFYEQYF. In nucleotides, the CDR3 is TGTGCCAGCAGCTCACGGACAGGGAATTTCTACGAGCAGTACTTC.

V is TRBV9 and J is TRBJ1-3, with D uncertain. The CDR3 has 16 amino acids. CDR1 is SGDLS, CDR2 YYNGEE, per germline. V was shortened by 4 bases and J by 4 bases, with 18 bases between the two germline ends. In DNA, the CDR3 is TGTGCCAGCAGCCCCCAACCTCCGGGGTACGGAAACACCATATATTTT. This codes for CASSPQPPGYGNTIYF.

This clone occurred once. Germline and junction disagree at one end, which may indicate a read error. The chain uses TRBV5-4 and TRBJ2-7, with a weak D call TRBD1 (6 bases). The V gene's germline CDR1 is SGHNT and CDR2 YYREEE (reference sequence). The length of the CDR3 is 15 residues. CDR3 in DNA: TGCGCCAGCAGCCAGGAAGCCAGGGGAATCTACGAGCAGTACTTC. Its translation is CASSQEARGIYEQYF.

V usage is TRBV5-1 and J usage is TRBJ2-1; the D gene is possibly TRBD2 (5 bases). Trimming removed 0 bases from V and 4 bases from J, with 8 bases in between. The CDR3 totals 14 residues. Germline V gene sequence: CDR1 SGHRS, CDR2 YFSETQ. The CDR3 reads CASSLAGIYNEQFF. CDR3 bases: TGCGCCAGCAGCTTGGCGGGAATATACAATGAGCAGTTCTTC.

This clone appeared a few times. Here the CDR3 reads CAWSAATTNEKLFF. CDR3 in DNA: TGTGCCTGGAGTGCGGCCACAACTAATGAAAAACTGTTTTTT. The V gene is TRBV30, the J gene TRBJ1-4, with D unclear. Germline lookup yields CDR1 GTSNPN and CDR2 SVGIG (reference sequence). The CDR3 length is 14 residues. Trimming took 1 base from V and 0 from J, leaving 6 bases between them.

The V gene is TRBV5-4, the J gene TRBJ2-7; 8 bases agree with TRBD2. The CDR3 is made up of 15 amino acids. Looked up from germline, CDR1 is SGHNT and CDR2 is YYREEE (reference sequence). Trimming removed 1 base from V and 0 bases from J; junction bases left unmatched: 3. This CDR3 is CASSLPSGSSYEQYF. For the CDR3, the DNA is TGTGCCAGCAGCTTGCCCAGCGGGAGCTCCTACGAGCAGTACTTC.

As regards this clone: A read error may account for a junction end that differs from germline. The chain is built from TRBV19 and TRBJ1-3; D gene ambiguous. The CDR3 is 15 residues long. Germline V lookup: CDR1 LNHDA, CDR2 SQIVND (reference sequence). CDR3 nucleotides: TGTACCAGTATCCCAGGAGGTAACTCTGGAAACACCATATATTTT. Translating it yields CTSIPGGNSGNTIYF. The full variable domain, in which reference TRBV19 and TRBJ1-3 provide the parts outside the CDR3, is DGGITQSPKYLFRKEGQNVTLSCEQNLNHDAMYWYRQDPGQGLRLIYYSQIVNDFQKGDIAEGYSVSREKKESFPLTVTSAQKNPTAFYLCTSIPGGNSGNTIYFGEGSWLTVV.

The rearrangement joins TRBV4-2 to TRBJ1-6, with D perhaps matching TRBD1 (5 bases). Germline-derived CDR1 and CDR2 are LGHNA and YNFKEQ. This CDR3 contains 14 residues. Trimming left V 4 bases short and J 7 bases short, with 11 bases between. CDR3 DNA: TGTGCCAGCAGCCCCGGGACTCAGAATTCACCCCTCCACTTT. It is translated as CASSPGTQNSPLHF.

The chain links TRBV7-1 to TRBJ2-7, with D possibly being TRBD1 or TRBD2 (6 bases each). TRBV7-1 is recorded as an ORF, its role being uncertain. V was clipped by 5 bases and J by 4 bases, with 15 bases between them. This CDR3 has 14 amino acids. CDR3 protein: CASSQGTGVYEQYF. CDR3 nucleotides: TGTGCCAGCAGCCAGGGGACGGGGGTTTACGAGCAGTACTTC.

The chain combines TRBV6-5 with TRBJ1-6; possibly TRBD1 for D (5 bases). The germline gives CDR1 MNHEY, CDR2 SVGAGI. Trimming took off 2 bases at V and 7 bases at J, with 15 bases between the two ends. This CDR3 is built from 16 residues. The CDR3 DNA follows: TGTGCCAGCAGTTACCTGGCGGGACGGCTGAATTCACCCCTCCACTTT. Amino acid sequence: CASSYLAGRLNSPLHF.

The chain combines TRBV7-2 with TRBJ2-7; 8 nucleotides agree with TRBD1. CDR1 and CDR2 (germline): SGHTA, FQGNSA. The CDR3 covers 14 residues. J lost 3 bases, V lost 5 bases, and 6 bases had no gene match. CDR3 nucleotide sequence: TGTGCCAGCAGCGAGCAACAGGGGGTCTACGAGCAGTACTTC. This translates into CASSEQQGVYEQYF.

CDR3 in DNA: TGTGCCAGCAGCCAAGGAGGGACAGGGGGCGAGACCCAGTACTTC. Its translation is CASSQGGTGGETQYF. The chain recombines TRBV14 with TRBJ2-5; 12 bases line up with TRBD1. Germline CDR1 SGHDN, CDR2 FVKESK. Trimming cost V 1 base and J 5 bases; bases outside gene matches: 2. The CDR3 runs to 15 residues.

The rearrangement uses TRBV9 and TRBJ2-1; D might be TRBD1 or TRBD2, each matching 5 bases. The CDR3 totals 15 residues. In germline, CDR1 is SGDLS, CDR2 YYNGEE. Trimming pared 2 bases from V and 6 bases from J, leaving 15 bases between. The chain's CDR3 is CASSVGPGPTNEQFF. In nucleotides, the CDR3 is TGTGCCAGCAGCGTGGGACCGGGACCCACCAATGAGCAGTTCTTC. The variable domain in full, with the rest retrieved from reference TRBV9 and TRBJ2-1, is DSGVTQTPKHLITATGQRVTLRCSPRSGDLSVYWYQQSLDQGLQFLIQYYNGEERAKGNILERFSAQQFPDLHSELNLSSLELGDSALYFCASSVGPGPTNEQFFGPGTRLTVL.

CDR3 sequence: CASSLEGRSGPGYGYTF. For the CDR3, the DNA is TGCGCCAGCAGCTTGGAGGGGAGATCGGGGCCCGGCTATGGCTACACCTTC. V and J are TRBV5-1 and TRBJ1-2; D possibly corresponds to TRBD1 (5 bases). The CDR3 loop spans 17 amino acids. Germline V CDR1 and CDR2: SGHRS, YFSETQ. V lost 0 bases, J lost 4 bases, and 19 bases lay in between.

Concerning this clone itself: A junction end diverges from the germline sequence, so it may reflect a read error. The rearrangement links TRBV7-2 to TRBJ2-3; 10 bases match TRBD2. Germline loops: CDR1 SGHTA, CDR2 FQGNSA. The CDR3 has 15 residues. The CDR3 nucleotides are TGTGCCAGCAGCTTAGTGCTAGCGGGGGCCCTACCGGGGGATTTT. Translation gives CASSLVLAGALPGDF.

This clone was observed a single time. The CDR3 DNA follows: TGTGCCAGCAGCGCCGCTAGCGGGAGGGCCGAAGATACGCAGTATTTT. Amino acid sequence: CASSAASGRAEDTQYF. The chain couples TRBV5-4 to TRBJ2-3; 12 bases are a match to TRBD2. The CDR3 is 16 amino acids. The germline gives CDR1 SGHNT, CDR2 YYREEE (reference sequence). J was trimmed by 5 bases and V by 4 bases; bases with no gene match: 8.

The rearrangement uses TRBV21-1 and TRBJ1-2. TRBV21-1 represents a pseudogene. This CDR3 has 17 residues. The CDR3: CASSKDEHTWGGTGYTF. The CDR3 DNA reads as TGTGCCAGCAGCAAAGATGAGCACACATGGGGGGGAACGGGCTACACCTTC.

CDR3 residues: CASSLRGQGGGEQYF. The CDR3 DNA reads as TGTGCCAGCAGCTTGCGAGGACAGGGAGGGGGCGAGCAGTACTTC. This chain links TRBV5-6 with TRBJ2-7, with TRBD1 as a possible D gene (8 bases). This CDR3 spans 15 amino acids. Trimming left V 1 base short and J 6 bases short, with 17 bases between. Germline V gene sequence: CDR1 SGHDT, CDR2 YYEEEE.

The chain couples TRBV4-1 to TRBJ1-1; D is unresolved. CDR1 MGHRA and CDR2 YSYEKL come from the germline V gene. Trimming took 0 bases from V and 5 from J, leaving 7 bases between them. The CDR3 sequence is 13 residues long. CDR3 in DNA: TGCGCCAGCAGCCAAGATGGATGGACTGAAGCTTTCTTT. Protein product: CASSQDGWTEAFF.